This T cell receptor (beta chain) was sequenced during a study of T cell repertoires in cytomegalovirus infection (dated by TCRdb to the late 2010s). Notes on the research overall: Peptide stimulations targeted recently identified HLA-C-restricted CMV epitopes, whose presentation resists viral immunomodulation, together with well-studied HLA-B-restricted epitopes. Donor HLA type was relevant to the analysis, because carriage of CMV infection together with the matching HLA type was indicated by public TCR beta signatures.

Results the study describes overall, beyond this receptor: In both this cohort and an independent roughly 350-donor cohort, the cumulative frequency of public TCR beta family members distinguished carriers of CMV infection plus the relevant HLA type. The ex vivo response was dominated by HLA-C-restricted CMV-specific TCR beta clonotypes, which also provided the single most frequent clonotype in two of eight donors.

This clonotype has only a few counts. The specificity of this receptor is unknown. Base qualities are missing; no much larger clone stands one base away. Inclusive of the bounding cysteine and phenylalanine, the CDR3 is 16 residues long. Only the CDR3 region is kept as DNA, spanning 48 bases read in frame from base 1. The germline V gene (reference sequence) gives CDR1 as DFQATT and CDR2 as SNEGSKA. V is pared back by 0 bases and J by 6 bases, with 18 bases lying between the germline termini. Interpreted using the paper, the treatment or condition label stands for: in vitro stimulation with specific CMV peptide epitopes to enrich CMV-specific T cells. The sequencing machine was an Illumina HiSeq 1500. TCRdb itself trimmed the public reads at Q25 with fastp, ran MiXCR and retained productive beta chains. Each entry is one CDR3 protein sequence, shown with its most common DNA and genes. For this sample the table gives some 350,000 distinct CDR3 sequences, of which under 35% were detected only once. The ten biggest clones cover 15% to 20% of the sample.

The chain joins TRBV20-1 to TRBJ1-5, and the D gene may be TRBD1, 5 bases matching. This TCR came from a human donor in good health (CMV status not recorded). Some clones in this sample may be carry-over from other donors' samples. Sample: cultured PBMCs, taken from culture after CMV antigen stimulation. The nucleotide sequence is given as TGCAGTGCTAGAGATCGGGAGGGGAGGTCGGGTCAGCCCCAGCATTTT. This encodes CSARDREGRSGQPQHF.